This is a list of T cell receptor beta chains from one sample in a study of Ad26.COV2.S vaccination and SARS-CoV-2 variants. Assay used: immunoSEQ multiplex PCR; TCRdb lists only in-frame clones, some missing. The sample has roughly 400,000 clones, about 90% seen once; the top ten hold more than 1.5%. Specimen: peripheral blood, collected in a trial of Ad26.COV2.S vaccine versus placebo. These receptors were collected from a person aged 18-65 years who received the Ad26.COV2.S COVID-19 vaccine or a placebo. Both conserved end residues are part of each CDR3. A D gene is named only where the DNA matches it firmly. Expanded clones are given a class, and other clones once, few, many or no size at all.

j_gene,abundance,d_gene,v_gene,CDR3nt,CDR3aa
TRBJ2-5,.,.,TRBV19,TGTGCCAGTAGTATTGGGCAGAGAGTCGGTCGGGGGGAGACCCAGTACTTC,CASSIGQRVGRGETQYF
TRBJ2-6,.,.,TRBV5-4,TGTGCCAGCAGCTTGGCACCCAACTCTGGGGCCAACGTCCTGACTTTC,CASSLAPNSGANVLTF
TRBJ1-1,.,.,TRBV3-1/TRBV3-2,TGTGCCAGCAGCCTTAGTCCGAGCGGGACTGAAGCTTTCTTT,CASSLSPSGTEAFF
TRBJ1-2,.,.,TRBV10-3,TGTGCCATCAGTGAGTCGAACTTCGACTATGGCTACACCTTC,CAISESNFDYGYTF
TRBJ2-3,.,.,TRBV7-9,TGTGCCAGCACCGACGCAGGAGGTACAGATACGCAGTATTTT,CASTDAGGTDTQYF
TRBJ1-6,.,.,TRBV4-1,TGCGCCAGCAGCCTGGAGGACAGTTTCATCTCCTATAATTCACCCCTCCACTTT,CASSLEDSFISYNSPLHF
TRBJ1-1,.,TRBD1,TRBV7-9,TGTGCCAGCAGCTTATTGGGACAGGGGGCGAACACTGAAGCTTTCTTT,CASSLLGQGANTEAFF
TRBJ2-5,.,.,TRBV3-1/TRBV3-2,TGTGCCAGCAGCCGTGACCTGGGAATGGGAGAGACCCAGTACTTC,CASSRDLGMGETQYF
TRBJ1-3,once,.,TRBV29-1,TGCAGCGTTGAGAGCAGGGCGTCTGGAAACACCATATATTTT,CSVESRASGNTIYF
TRBJ2-2,.,TRBD1,TRBV19,TGTGCCAGTAGGGACAGGGGGGACACCGGGGAGCTGTTTTTT,CASRDRGDTGELFF
TRBJ2-5,.,.,TRBV27,TGTGCCAGCAGTCCATCCTGGGAAGAGACCCAGTACTTC,CASSPSWEETQYF
TRBJ2-7,.,.,TRBV5-1,TGCGCCAGCAGCTTTATATTGGACATCTCCTACGAGCAGTACTTC,CASSFILDISYEQYF
TRBJ1-3,.,TRBD1,TRBV6-6,TGTGCCAGCAGTCCCACCGGACAGGGGGGCAGGGGGCTTAGCTCTGGAAACACCATATATTTT,CASSPTGQGGRGLSSGNTIYF
TRBJ2-7,.,TRBD2,TRBV7-2,TGTGCCAGCAGCTTGCTAGCGGGGGACTACGAGCAGTACTTC,CASSLLAGDYEQYF
TRBJ1-1,.,.,TRBV4-1,TGCGCCAGCAGCCAATTCTTGGCTCATAAGGGCCCTTTCTTT,CASSQFLAHKGPFF
TRBJ1-1,.,.,TRBV2,TGTGCCAGCAGGGAGGGGACTGAAGCTTTCTTT,CASREGTEAFF
TRBJ2-1,.,TRBD1,TRBV4-3,TGCGCCAGCAGCCCTCAGGAGCGGCCACCGGGACAGGGGGGTTTCTACAATGAGCAGTTCTTC,CASSPQERPPGQGGFYNEQFF
TRBJ2-3,.,.,TRBV3-1/TRBV3-2,TGTGCCAGCAGCCAAGCCCTAGCAGATACGCAGTATTTT,CASSQALADTQYF
TRBJ2-1,.,TRBD2,TRBV3-1/TRBV3-2,TGTGCCAGTTCACCGAGCGGGGGGAACTACAATGAGCAGTTCTTC,CASSPSGGNYNEQFF
TRBJ1-5,.,.,TRBV27,TGTGCCAGCAGTTTATGGGGGTCGTCTCAGCCCCAGCATTTT,CASSLWGSSQPQHF
TRBJ2-5,.,TRBD2,TRBV7-2,TGTGCCAGCAGCTTAGTTGCGGGGGGGCAAGAGACCCAGTACTTC,CASSLVAGGQETQYF
TRBJ2-1,.,.,TRBV7-2,TGTGCCAGCAGCTTAGGGCCCGTGGGGAACAATGAGCAGTTCTTC,CASSLGPVGNNEQFF
TRBJ2-1,.,.,TRBV12-3/TRBV12-4,TGTGCCAGCAGTTACAGGTCAGAGCAGTTCTTC,CASSYRSEQFF
TRBJ1-1,.,.,TRBV5-5,TGTGCCAGCAGCTTAAGAGGGCAGGGAATGAACACTGAAGCTTTCTTT,CASSLRGQGMNTEAFF
TRBJ2-3,.,TRBD2,TRBV5-1,TGCGCCAGCAGCTTGGCCAGCGGGGGCCGCACAGATACGCAGTATTTT,CASSLASGGRTDTQYF
TRBJ2-7,.,TRBD1,TRBV5-6,TGTGCCAGCAGCCCGGACAGGGTGGGTTACGAGCAGTACTTC,CASSPDRVGYEQYF
TRBJ1-5,few,.,TRBV19,TGTGCCAGTAGTACTCCTTCCAGGAGGGGAAGGGGGGTTCAGCCCCAGCATTTT,CASSTPSRRGRGVQPQHF
TRBJ1-5,.,.,TRBV9,TGTGCCAGCAGCGCAACTAAGGAGATCCGCAGGGTCGATCAGCCCCAGCATTTT,CASSATKEIRRVDQPQHF
TRBJ1-1,.,.,TRBV15,TGTGCCACCAGCAGAGATCCAGGCAATGAAGCTTTCTTT,CATSRDPGNEAFF
TRBJ2-5,.,.,TRBV19,TGTGCCAGTAGTACCTGGAGCCCAGGGAATGTGGAGTCAGAGACCCAGTACTTC,CASSTWSPGNVESETQYF
TRBJ2-5,.,TRBD1,TRBV7-2,TGTGCCAGCAGCATAGCCCGGACAGGAAAAGAGACCCAGTACTTC,CASSIARTGKETQYF
TRBJ1-2,.,TRBD1,TRBV19,TGTGCCAGTAGTCCCGGGACAGGCTATGGCTACACCTTC,CASSPGTGYGYTF
TRBJ1-5,.,.,TRBV7-2,TGTGCCAGCAGCCAGATGAGCAATCAGCCCCAGCATTTT,CASSQMSNQPQHF
TRBJ2-7,.,.,TRBV7-2,TGTGCCAGCAGCTCATCCACGGGGCCCTACTACGAGCAGTACTTC,CASSSSTGPYYEQYF
TRBJ2-7,.,.,TRBV7-2,TGTGCCAGCAGCTTAGAGGGGGGGCTTGGCTCCTACGAGCAGTACTTC,CASSLEGGLGSYEQYF
TRBJ2-3,.,TRBD2,TRBV11-3,TGTGCCAGCAGCCTCGGGGGGGGAGGCACAGATACGCAGTATTTT,CASSLGGGGTDTQYF
TRBJ2-3,.,TRBD2,TRBV5-8,TGTGCCAGCAGCCCGGCGGCTAGCGGGGGCGCCGATACGCAGTATTTT,CASSPAASGGADTQYF
TRBJ1-3,.,.,TRBV7-2,TGTGCCAGCAGCTCCGCAAACATCAGGGGTTTTGGAAACACCATATATTTT,CASSSANIRGFGNTIYF
TRBJ2-2,.,.,TRBV19,TGTGCCAGTAAGTGGGACCTCACCGGGGAGCTGTTTTTT,CASKWDLTGELFF
TRBJ2-2,.,TRBD2,TRBV2,TGTGCCAGCAGCCGGACTAGCAAGTCTCCCGGGGAGCTGTTTTTT,CASSRTSKSPGELFF
TRBJ1-1,.,.,TRBV27,TGTGCCAGCAGTTTGCGAGAATACTACACTGAAGCTTTCTTT,CASSLREYYTEAFF
TRBJ2-7,.,.,TRBV27,TGTGCCAGCAGTTTACACACCTACTCCTACGAGCAGTACTTC,CASSLHTYSYEQYF
TRBJ2-5,.,TRBD2,TRBV4-3,TGCGCCAGCAGCCCCCCGGGACTAGCGGCGGGGGGGACCCAGTACTTC,CASSPPGLAAGGTQYF
TRBJ1-5,.,.,TRBV5-6,TGTGCCAGCAGCTTTTGGACAGTACCCAATCAGCCCCAGCATTTT,CASSFWTVPNQPQHF
TRBJ2-2,.,.,TRBV2,TGTGCCAGCGGCCTCGGGATGGGCGGGGAGCTGTTTTTT,CASGLGMGGELFF
TRBJ2-2,once,.,TRBV7-2,TGTGCCAGCAGCTTATGGAACTCCGCGAACACCGGGGAGCTGTTTTTT,CASSLWNSANTGELFF
TRBJ2-7,.,.,TRBV19,TGTGCCAGTAGCTGGGGAGGAGGTTACTACGAGCAGTACTTC,CASSWGGGYYEQYF
TRBJ1-6,.,.,TRBV10-3,TGTGCCATCAGGGACAGATTATATTCACCCCTCCACTTT,CAIRDRLYSPLHF
TRBJ1-2,.,.,TRBV15,TGTGCCACCAGCAGGGGTGTGGCCTATGGCTACACCTTC,CATSRGVAYGYTF
TRBJ2-7,.,.,TRBV19,TGTGCCAGTAGTATAGGAGCGGGAACAGGGAACAACTACGAGCAGTACTTC,CASSIGAGTGNNYEQYF
TRBJ1-4,.,.,TRBV12-3/TRBV12-4,TGTGCCAGCAGTTTATACCCAGAAAAACTGTTTTTT,CASSLYPEKLFF
TRBJ1-5,.,.,TRBV15,TGTGCCACCAGAGAGGATAGATATCAGCCCCAGCATTTT,CATREDRYQPQHF
TRBJ1-1,.,.,TRBV9,TGTGCCAGCAGCGTTGGAGGCACTGAAGCTTTCTTT,CASSVGGTEAFF
TRBJ2-7,once,.,TRBV4-1,TGCGCCAGCAGCCAGAACAACTACGAGCAGTACTTC,CASSQNNYEQYF
TRBJ2-5,.,.,TRBV7-7,TGTGCCAGCAGCTTAGAGAGAGGGGGACAAGAGACCCAGTACTTC,CASSLERGGQETQYF
TRBJ1-6,.,.,TRBV7-9,TGTGCCAGCAGCCCGCGGGACGGCTCCTATAATTCACCCCTCCACTTT,CASSPRDGSYNSPLHF
TRBJ2-3,.,TRBD2,TRBV4-3,TGCGCCACCTCTAGCGGGGGACCCCCAGATACGCAGTATTTT,CATSSGGPPDTQYF
TRBJ2-1,once,.,TRBV30,TGTGCCTGGAGTGCAACCCAGTACAATGAGCAGTTCTTC,CAWSATQYNEQFF
TRBJ1-1,.,.,TRBV7-8,TGTGCCAGCAGCCGAGGGGGGAGTGGGGCACCTGAAGCTTTCTTT,CASSRGGSGAPEAFF